These T cell receptor beta chains were read from a single sample in a study of response to subunit inactivated influenza vaccine. TCRdb re-called the RT-PCR reads with MiXCR, one entry per CDR3 protein. The sample lists roughly 760,000 distinct CDR3 sequences; about 20% were seen once. The sample consisted of PBMCs from blood, taken around 5 days after vaccination. These receptors all come from a man aged 50 to 59 who received an inactivated influenza vaccine. CDR3s include the opening cysteine and the closing phenylalanine or tryptophan. The D gene is left open where the match is weak. Only part of the rows carry a size: once, few, many, or a class if the clone is expanded.

D gene: -
clone size: -
J gene: TRBJ2-7
V gene: TRBV4-3
CDR3 DNA: TGCGCCAGCAGCCAAGATTGGGACTCCCCCTACGAGCAGTACTTC
CDR3 protein: CASSQDWDSPYEQYF

D gene: TRBD2
clone size: many
J gene: TRBJ2-3
V gene: TRBV12-3/TRBV12-4
CDR3 DNA: TGTGCCAGCAGTTCTAGCGGGGCACTGGCAGATACGCAGTATTTT
CDR3 protein: CASSSSGALADTQYF

D gene: -
clone size: -
J gene: TRBJ2-3
V gene: TRBV5-1
CDR3 DNA: TGCGCCAGCAGCTTGGCGACTGGCACAGATACGCAGTATTTT
CDR3 protein: CASSLATGTDTQYF

D gene: TRBD1
clone size: -
J gene: TRBJ2-7
V gene: TRBV7-2
CDR3 DNA: TGTGCCAGCAGCGCCCGGACAGGGGGCAACTACGAGCAGTACTTC
CDR3 protein: CASSARTGGNYEQYF

D gene: -
clone size: -
J gene: TRBJ1-3
V gene: TRBV5-1
CDR3 DNA: TGCGCCAGCAGCTTGGCCGGGGAGAGGGGTATCTCTGGAAACACCATATATTTT
CDR3 protein: CASSLAGERGISGNTIYF

D gene: -
clone size: many
J gene: TRBJ2-1
V gene: TRBV12-3/TRBV12-4
CDR3 DNA: TGTGCCAGCAGTTTAGGATTTTCAGGAGGGAGTGAATCCGCTCTCTCCTACAATGAGCAGTTCTTC
CDR3 protein: CASSLGFSGGSESALSYNEQFF

D gene: TRBD1
clone size: -
J gene: TRBJ2-5
V gene: TRBV7-9
CDR3 DNA: TGTGCCAGCAGCCGAGCGACAGGGGCAGAGACCCAGTACTTC
CDR3 protein: CASSRATGAETQYF

D gene: -
clone size: -
J gene: TRBJ2-2
V gene: TRBV29-1
CDR3 DNA: TGCAGCGTTGGCAGGCCGAACACCGGGGAGCTGTTTTTT
CDR3 protein: CSVGRPNTGELFF

D gene: -
clone size: -
J gene: TRBJ1-2
V gene: TRBV6-1
CDR3 DNA: TGTGCCAGCCGCGACGGGACGGACACCTTC
CDR3 protein: CASRDGTDTF

D gene: -
clone size: -
J gene: TRBJ1-2
V gene: TRBV7-8
CDR3 DNA: TGTGCCAGCAGCTCAGCAGTTGGGGATGGCTACACCTTC
CDR3 protein: CASSSAVGDGYTF

D gene: -
clone size: few
J gene: TRBJ1-1
V gene: TRBV20-1
CDR3 DNA: TGCAGTCCCGCCAAAGAGGACACTGAAGCTTTCTTT
CDR3 protein: CSPAKEDTEAFF

D gene: TRBD1
clone size: many
J gene: TRBJ1-2
V gene: TRBV20-1
CDR3 DNA: TGCAGTGCTAGAGTCCCCGCAGGGGGGAACTATGGCTACACCTTC
CDR3 protein: CSARVPAGGNYGYTF

D gene: -
clone size: -
J gene: TRBJ2-7
V gene: TRBV5-5
CDR3 DNA: TGTGCCAGCAGTCTCGCACAGGGTCCGGGCCGTTGGAGCGAGCAGTACTTC
CDR3 protein: CASSLAQGPGRWSEQYF

D gene: -
clone size: few
J gene: TRBJ1-1
V gene: TRBV7-2
CDR3 DNA: TGTGCCAGCAGCCTCGTGGGGGGCTCGAACACTGAAGCTTTCTTT
CDR3 protein: CASSLVGGSNTEAFF

D gene: -
clone size: -
J gene: TRBJ2-7
V gene: TRBV7-8
CDR3 DNA: TGTGCCAGCAGCCAGGGGAGGGCCAGCTCCTACGAGCAGTACTTC
CDR3 protein: CASSQGRASSYEQYF

D gene: -
clone size: few
J gene: TRBJ1-6
V gene: TRBV7-2
CDR3 DNA: TGTGCCAGCAGTAAACAGGCAAATAATTCACCCCTCCACTTT
CDR3 protein: CASSKQANNSPLHF

D gene: -
clone size: few
J gene: TRBJ1-5
V gene: TRBV20-1
CDR3 DNA: TGCAGTGCTAGTAGTGAAGTCGGGCAGCCCCAGCATTTT
CDR3 protein: CSASSEVGQPQHF

D gene: TRBD2
clone size: few
J gene: TRBJ2-7
V gene: TRBV20-1
CDR3 DNA: TGCAGTGCTTCCCTAGCGGGTACCTCGTACTACGAGCAGTACTTC
CDR3 protein: CSASLAGTSYYEQYF

D gene: -
clone size: few
J gene: TRBJ1-3
V gene: TRBV4-2
CDR3 DNA: TGTGCCAGCAGCCAAGAAACCCCGGACAGAGGAAACACCATATATTTT
CDR3 protein: CASSQETPDRGNTIYF

D gene: -
clone size: many
J gene: TRBJ2-3
V gene: TRBV4-3
CDR3 DNA: TGCGCCAGCAGCCAAGAGCCGGGAACAGATACGCAGTATTTT
CDR3 protein: CASSQEPGTDTQYF

D gene: -
clone size: many
J gene: TRBJ2-3
V gene: TRBV5-6
CDR3 DNA: TGTGCCAGCAGCCTCTGGGGGCAGGGTCAGTATTTT
CDR3 protein: CASSLWGQGQYF

D gene: -
clone size: -
J gene: TRBJ2-6
V gene: TRBV18
CDR3 DNA: TGTGCCAGCTCACCACCGAACCGTCTGGCCTCTGGGGCCAACGTCCTGACTTTC
CDR3 protein: CASSPPNRLASGANVLTF

D gene: TRBD2
clone size: -
J gene: TRBJ2-3
V gene: TRBV6-2/TRBV6-3
CDR3 DNA: TGTGCCAGCAGCTTTAAAAAACGAGGGACTAGCGGCAGCTTTAATGATACGCAGTATTTT
CDR3 protein: CASSFKKRGTSGSFNDTQYF

D gene: -
clone size: few
J gene: TRBJ1-2
V gene: TRBV5-8
CDR3 DNA: TGTGCCAGCAGCTTGCGGCCGGGAGGCTATGGCTACACCTTC
CDR3 protein: CASSLRPGGYGYTF

D gene: TRBD2
clone size: -
J gene: TRBJ2-5
V gene: TRBV6-5
CDR3 DNA: TGTGCCAGCAGTTTCCGCCCGGGGGGAGAAGAGACCCAGTACTTC
CDR3 protein: CASSFRPGGEETQYF

D gene: TRBD2
clone size: -
J gene: TRBJ2-1
V gene: TRBV29-1
CDR3 DNA: TGCAGCGCACATAGCGGGAGGTTGAATGAGCAGTTCTTC
CDR3 protein: CSAHSGRLNEQFF

D gene: -
clone size: -
J gene: TRBJ2-6
V gene: TRBV27
CDR3 DNA: TGTGCCAGCAGTCAAGGGGTATTTAGCTCTGGGGCCAACGTCCTGACTTTC
CDR3 protein: CASSQGVFSSGANVLTF